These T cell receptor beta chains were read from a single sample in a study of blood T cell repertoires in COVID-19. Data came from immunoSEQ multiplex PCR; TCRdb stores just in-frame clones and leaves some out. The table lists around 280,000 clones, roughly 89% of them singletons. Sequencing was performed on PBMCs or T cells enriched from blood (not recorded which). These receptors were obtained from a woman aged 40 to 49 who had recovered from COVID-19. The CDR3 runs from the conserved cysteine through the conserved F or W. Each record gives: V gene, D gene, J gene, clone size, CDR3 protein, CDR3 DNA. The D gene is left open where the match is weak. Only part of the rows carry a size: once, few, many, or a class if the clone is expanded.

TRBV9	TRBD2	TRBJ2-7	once	CASSVQGGNYEQYF	TGTGCCAGCAGCGTACAGGGAGGGAACTACGAGCAGTACTTC
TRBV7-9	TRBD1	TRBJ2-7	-	CASSQPGQPSYEQYF	TGTGCCAGCAGCCAGCCGGGACAGCCTTCCTACGAGCAGTACTTC
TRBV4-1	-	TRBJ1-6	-	CASSQDQGHNSPLHF	TGCGCCAGCAGCCAAGACCAGGGCCATAATTCACCCCTCCACTTT
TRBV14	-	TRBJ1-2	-	CASSQDLSVNYGYTF	TGTGCCAGCAGCCAAGATTTGTCCGTTAACTATGGCTACACCTTC
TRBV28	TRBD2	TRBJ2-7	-	CASSGGGGYEQYF	TGTGCCAGCAGTGGGGGGGGAGGCTACGAGCAGTACTTC
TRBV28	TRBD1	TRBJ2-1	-	CASYGPGQAVQRVLYNEQFF	TGTGCCAGCTACGGACCGGGACAGGCCGTCCAGCGGGTCCTATACAATGAGCAGTTCTTC
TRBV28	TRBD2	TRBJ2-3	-	CASSLTAGVATDTQYF	TGTGCCAGCAGTTTAACAGCGGGAGTGGCCACAGATACGCAGTATTTT
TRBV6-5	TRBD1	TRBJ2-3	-	CASSSTRGSRDTQYF	TGTGCCAGCAGTTCGACCAGGGGGAGCAGAGATACGCAGTATTTT
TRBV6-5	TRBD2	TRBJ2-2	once	CASSSGLASGELFF	TGTGCCAGCAGTTCGGGACTAGCGTCCGGGGAGCTGTTTTTT
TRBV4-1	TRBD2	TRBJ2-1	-	CASSQSTSGISDEQFF	TGCGCCAGCAGCCAATCGACTAGCGGGATCTCCGATGAGCAGTTCTTC
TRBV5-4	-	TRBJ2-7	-	CASSLGGLGSSYEQYF	TGTGCCAGCAGCTTGGGAGGGCTAGGGAGCTCCTACGAGCAGTACTTC
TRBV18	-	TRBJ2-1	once	CASSPLSGRPFDNEQFF	TGTGCCAGCTCACCACTTTCCGGGAGACCCTTCGACAATGAGCAGTTCTTC
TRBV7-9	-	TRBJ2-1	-	CASSQDSEQFF	TGTGCCAGCAGCCAGGACAGCGAGCAGTTCTTC
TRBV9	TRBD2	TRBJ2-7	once	CASSVNPSGSEVQYF	TGTGCCAGCAGCGTAAACCCTAGCGGGAGCGAAGTGCAGTACTTC
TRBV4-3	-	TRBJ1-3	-	CASSQVPGLLLSGNTIYF	TGCGCCAGCAGCCAAGTTCCAGGGCTGTTGCTATCTGGAAACACCATATATTTT
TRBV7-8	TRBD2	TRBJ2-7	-	CASSPEGLAGVHYEQYF	TGTGCCAGCAGCCCAGAGGGACTAGCGGGAGTTCACTACGAGCAGTACTTC
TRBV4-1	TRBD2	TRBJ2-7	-	CASSRGAGDGYEQYF	TGCGCCAGCAGCCGGGGAGCGGGAGACGGTTACGAGCAGTACTTC
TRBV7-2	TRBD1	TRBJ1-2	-	CASSLNTGGPYGYTF	TGTGCCAGCAGCCTGAACACAGGGGGCCCATATGGCTACACCTTC
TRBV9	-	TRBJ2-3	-	CASSVGGGREDTQYF	TGTGCCAGCAGCGTAGGAGGGGGTAGGGAAGATACGCAGTATTTT
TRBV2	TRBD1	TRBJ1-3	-	CASSGPNRGSGNTIYF	TGTGCCAGCAGTGGCCCTAACAGGGGGTCTGGAAACACCATATATTTT
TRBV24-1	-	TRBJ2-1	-	CATSDSGDNEQFF	TGTGCCACCAGTGATTCGGGGGACAATGAGCAGTTCTTC
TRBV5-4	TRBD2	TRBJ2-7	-	CASSLGTSISYEQYF	TGTGCCAGCAGCTTAGGGACTAGCATCTCCTACGAGCAGTACTTC
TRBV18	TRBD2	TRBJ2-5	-	CASSPRTSGTVGETQYF	TGTGCCAGCTCACCACGGACTAGCGGGACCGTCGGAGAGACCCAGTACTTC
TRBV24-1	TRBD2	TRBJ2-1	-	CATSDPTSVGVDEQFF	TGTGCCACCAGTGACCCCACTAGCGTGGGCGTGGATGAGCAGTTCTTC
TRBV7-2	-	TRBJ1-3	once	CASRKRGTRNTIYF	TGTGCCAGCAGAAAAAGGGGGACGCGAAACACCATATATTTT
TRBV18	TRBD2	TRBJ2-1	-	CASSLRTSVGNEQFF	TGTGCCAGCTCACTTCGGACTAGCGTGGGTAATGAGCAGTTCTTC
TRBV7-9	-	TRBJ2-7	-	CASSLALGHSYEQYF	TGTGCCAGCAGCTTAGCTTTGGGACATTCCTACGAGCAGTACTTC
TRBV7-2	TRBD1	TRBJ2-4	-	CASSQQGATKNIQYF	TGTGCCAGCAGCCAACAGGGGGCGACCAAAAACATTCAGTACTTC
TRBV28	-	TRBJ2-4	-	CASSRADNLAKNIQYF	TGTGCCAGCAGCCGCGCGGACAATCTAGCCAAAAACATTCAGTACTTC
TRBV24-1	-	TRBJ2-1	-	CATSEVPTVLLNEQFF	TGTGCCACCAGTGAAGTCCCGACAGTTCTCCTCAATGAGCAGTTCTTC
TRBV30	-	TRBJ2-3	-	CAWRRDRTDTQYF	TGTGCCTGGAGGCGGGACCGCACAGATACGCAGTATTTT
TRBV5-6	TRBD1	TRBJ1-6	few	CASPSVGGPSSYNSPLHF	TGTGCCAGCCCCTCGGTAGGGGGCCCGAGCTCCTATAATTCACCCCTCCACTTT
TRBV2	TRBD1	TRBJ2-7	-	CASSYTGGYYEQYF	TGTGCCAGCAGCTACACAGGGGGCTACTACGAGCAGTACTTC
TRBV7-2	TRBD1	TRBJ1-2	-	CASSLQGAGYGYTF	TGTGCCAGCAGTCTTCAGGGGGCAGGCTATGGCTACACCTTC
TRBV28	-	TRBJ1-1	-	CASSLMRVEAFF	TGTGCCAGCAGTTTGATGAGGGTCGAAGCTTTCTTT
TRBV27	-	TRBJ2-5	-	CASSSSFIGGTQYF	TGTGCCAGCAGTTCATCGTTTATCGGGGGGACCCAGTACTTC
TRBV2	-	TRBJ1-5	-	CASTRQAFSNQPQHF	TGTGCCAGCACCCGACAGGCGTTTAGCAATCAGCCCCAGCATTTT
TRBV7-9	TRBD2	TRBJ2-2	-	CASSYISGTPGELFF	TGTGCCAGCAGCTATATTAGCGGGACCCCCGGGGAGCTGTTTTTT
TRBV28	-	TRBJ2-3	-	CASTLATDGGTQYF	TGTGCCAGCACCCTAGCCACAGACGGCGGTACGCAGTATTTT
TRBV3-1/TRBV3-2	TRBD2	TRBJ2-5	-	CASRMWAGADQETQYF	TGTGCCAGCAGGATGTGGGCGGGAGCCGACCAAGAGACCCAGTACTTC
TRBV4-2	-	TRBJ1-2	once	CASSQDWAGRIAGPTPYGYTF	TGTGCCAGCAGCCAAGATTGGGCAGGAAGAATAGCGGGACCTACCCCCTATGGCTACACCTTC
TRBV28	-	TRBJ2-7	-	CASSLGVANYEQYF	TGTGCCAGCAGTTTGGGAGTAGCAAATTACGAGCAGTACTTC
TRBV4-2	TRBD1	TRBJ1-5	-	CASSQEGQWDQPQHF	TGTGCCAGCAGCCAAGAGGGACAGTGGGATCAGCCCCAGCATTTT